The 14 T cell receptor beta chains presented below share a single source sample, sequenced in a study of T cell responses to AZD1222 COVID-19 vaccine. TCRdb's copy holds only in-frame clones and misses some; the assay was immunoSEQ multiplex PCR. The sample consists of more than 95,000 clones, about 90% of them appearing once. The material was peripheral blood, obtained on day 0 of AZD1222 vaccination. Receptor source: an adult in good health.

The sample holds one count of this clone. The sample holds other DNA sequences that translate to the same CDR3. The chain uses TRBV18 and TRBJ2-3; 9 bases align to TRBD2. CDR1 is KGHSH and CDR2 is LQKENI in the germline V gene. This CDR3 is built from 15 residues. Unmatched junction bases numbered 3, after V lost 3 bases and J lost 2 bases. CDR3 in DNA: TGTGCCAGCTCACCTTTAGCGGGGGCCACAGATACGCAGTATTTT. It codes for CASSPLAGATDTQYF.

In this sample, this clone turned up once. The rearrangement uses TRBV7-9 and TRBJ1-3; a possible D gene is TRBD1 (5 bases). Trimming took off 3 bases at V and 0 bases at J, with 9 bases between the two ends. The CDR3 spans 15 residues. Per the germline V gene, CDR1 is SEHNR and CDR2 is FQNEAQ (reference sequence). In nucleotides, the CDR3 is TGTGCCAGCAGCTTTCGGGGCCTCTCTGGAAACACCATATATTTT. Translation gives CASSFRGLSGNTIYF.

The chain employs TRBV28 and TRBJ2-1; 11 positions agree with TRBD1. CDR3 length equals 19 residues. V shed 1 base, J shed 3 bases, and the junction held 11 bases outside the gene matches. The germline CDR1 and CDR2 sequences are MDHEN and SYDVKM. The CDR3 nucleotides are TGTGCCAGCAGTTTATACCGACATCTCGGGACAGGGGGCTACAATGAGCAGTTCTTC. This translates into CASSLYRHLGTGGYNEQFF. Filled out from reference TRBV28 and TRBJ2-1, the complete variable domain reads DVKVTQSSRYLVKRTGEKVFLECVQDMDHENMFWYRQDPGLGLRLIYFSYDVKMKEKGDIPEGYSVSREKKERFSLILESASTNQTSMYLCASSLYRHLGTGGYNEQFFGPGTRLTVL.

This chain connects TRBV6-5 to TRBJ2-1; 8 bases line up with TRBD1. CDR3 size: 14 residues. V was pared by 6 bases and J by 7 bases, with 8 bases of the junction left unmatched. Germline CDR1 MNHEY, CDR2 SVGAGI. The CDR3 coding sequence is TGTGCCAGCAGCTTCAGGGGGCGCGTAAATGAGCAGTTCTTC. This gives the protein CASSFRGRVNEQFF.

CDR3 nucleotides: TGCGCCAGCAGCTACCCCGGGACTAGCGAGAATGAGCAGTTCTTC. Residues: CASSYPGTSENEQFF. The chain joins TRBV4-1 to TRBJ2-1, with TRBD2 identical over 10 bases. Germline CDR1 and CDR2: MGHRA and YSYEKL. The J segment lost 7 bases and the V segment lost 5 bases, leaving 8 bases of the junction unmatched. The CDR3 consists of 15 residues.

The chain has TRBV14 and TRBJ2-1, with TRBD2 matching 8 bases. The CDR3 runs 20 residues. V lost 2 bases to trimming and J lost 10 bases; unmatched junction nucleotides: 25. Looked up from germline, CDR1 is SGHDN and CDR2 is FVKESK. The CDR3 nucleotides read TGTGCCAGCAGCCAAACGTGGGACCCCGGACGGGTCGGGAGGGTCCGAGAGCAGTTCTTC. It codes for CASSQTWDPGRVGRVREQFF. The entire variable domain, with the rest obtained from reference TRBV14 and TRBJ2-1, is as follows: EAGVTQFPSHSVIEKGQTVTLRCDPISGHDNLYWYRRVMGKEIKFLLHFVKESKQDESGMPNNRFLAERTGGTYSTLKVQPAELEDSGVYFCASSQTWDPGRVGRVREQFFGPGTRLTVL.

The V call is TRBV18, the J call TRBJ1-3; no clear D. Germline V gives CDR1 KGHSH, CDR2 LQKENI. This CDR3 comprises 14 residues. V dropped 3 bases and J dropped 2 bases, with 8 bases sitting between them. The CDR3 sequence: CASSPSGTGNTIYF. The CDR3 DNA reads TGTGCCAGCTCACCTTCCGGGACTGGAAACACCATATATTTT.

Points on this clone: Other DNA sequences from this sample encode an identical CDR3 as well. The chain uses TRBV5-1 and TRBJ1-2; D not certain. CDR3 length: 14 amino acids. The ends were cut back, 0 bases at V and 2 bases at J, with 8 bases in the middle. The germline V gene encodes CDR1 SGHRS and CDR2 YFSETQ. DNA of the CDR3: TGCGCCAGCAGCTTGGATGTCAGGAACTATGGCTACACCTTC. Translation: CASSLDVRNYGYTF.

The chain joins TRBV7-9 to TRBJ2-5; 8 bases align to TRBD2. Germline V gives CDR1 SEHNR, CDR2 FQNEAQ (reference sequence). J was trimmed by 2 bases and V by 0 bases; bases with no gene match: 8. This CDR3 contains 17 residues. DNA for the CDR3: TGTGCCAGCAGCTTAGCCCGGGCTAGCGGGCAGCAAGAGACCCAGTACTTC. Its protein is CASSLARASGQQETQYF.

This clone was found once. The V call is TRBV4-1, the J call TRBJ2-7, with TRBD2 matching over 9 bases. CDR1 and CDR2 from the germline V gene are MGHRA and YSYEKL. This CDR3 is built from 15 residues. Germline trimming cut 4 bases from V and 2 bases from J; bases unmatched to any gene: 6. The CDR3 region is CASSPIAGAAYEQYF. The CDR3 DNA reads TGCGCCAGCAGCCCAATAGCGGGAGCGGCCTACGAGCAGTACTTC.

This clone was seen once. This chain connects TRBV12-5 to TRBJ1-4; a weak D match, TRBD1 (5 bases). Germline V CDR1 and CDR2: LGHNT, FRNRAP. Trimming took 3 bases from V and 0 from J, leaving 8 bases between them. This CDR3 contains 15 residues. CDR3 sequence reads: CASGFRGSTNEKLFF. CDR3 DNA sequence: TGTGCTAGTGGTTTTAGGGGATCAACTAATGAAAAACTGTTTTTT. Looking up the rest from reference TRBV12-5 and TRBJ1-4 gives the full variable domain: DARVTQTPRHKVTEMGQEVTMRCQPILGHNTVFWYRQTMMQGLELLAYFRNRAPLDDSGMPKDRFSAEMPDATLATLKIQPSEPRDSAVYFCASGFRGSTNEKLFFGSGTQLSVL.

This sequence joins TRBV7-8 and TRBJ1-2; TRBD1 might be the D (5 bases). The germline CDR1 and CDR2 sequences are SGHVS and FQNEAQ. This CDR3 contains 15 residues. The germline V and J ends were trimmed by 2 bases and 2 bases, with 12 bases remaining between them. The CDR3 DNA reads TGTGCCAGCAGCTTATTTTTGACAGCCAACTATGGCTACACCTTC. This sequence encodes CASSLFLTANYGYTF.

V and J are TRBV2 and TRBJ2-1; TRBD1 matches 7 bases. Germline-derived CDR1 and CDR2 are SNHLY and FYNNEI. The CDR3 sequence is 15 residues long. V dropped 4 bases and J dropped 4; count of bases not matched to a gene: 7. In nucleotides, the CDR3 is TGTGCCAGCAGTGGACAGCCGGGACAGTACAATGAGCAGTTCTTC. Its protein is CASSGQPGQYNEQFF.

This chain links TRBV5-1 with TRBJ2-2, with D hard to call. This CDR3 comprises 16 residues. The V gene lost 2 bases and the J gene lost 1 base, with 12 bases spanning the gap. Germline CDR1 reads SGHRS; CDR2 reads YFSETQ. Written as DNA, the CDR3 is TGCGCCAGCAGCTTAATTAAGATGGTGAACACCGGGGAGCTGTTTTTT. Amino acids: CASSLIKMVNTGELFF.